Included here is one T cell receptor (beta chain) sequence, with context. As yet, its antigen is unknown. Recipients were bled about 28 days pretransplant and at posttransplant days 30, 100, 180. The data belong to a study of T cell clonotyping in hematopoietic cell transplantation. Regarding the study as a whole: Pathologically expanded recipient clonotypes increased progressively from day 30 to day 180 as diversity fell. At the given depth, recipient repertoires were over 95% de novo clonotypes.

Measured with immunoSEQ multiplex PCR; TCRdb has only the in-frame clones, and not every one. Seen here are roughly 15,000 clones, over 65% observed once, and the top ten hold around 4%. This CDR3 comprises 14 residues. Trimming removed 3 bases from V and 4 bases from J, with 12 bases in between. The germline V gene has CDR1 SEHNR and CDR2 FQNEAQ (reference sequence). The chain is built from TRBV7-9 and TRBJ1-2; D ambiguous. The sample here was PBMCs, taken 100 days after allogeneic stem cell transplant. The TCR comes from a male patient aged 55 to 69 who had an allogeneic stem cell transplant from a related donor, so the T cells may come from the graft donor. Some clones in this sample may be carry-over from other donors' samples. The CDR3 here is CASSLIGEPYGYTF. The DNA of the CDR3 is TGTGCCAGCAGCTTGATCGGGGAACCCTATGGCTACACCTTC.